The 24 T cell receptor beta chains below were found in one sample sequenced in a study of tissue T cells after allogeneic stem cell transplantation. This table comes from immunoSEQ multiplex PCR, and its TCRdb copy is limited to in-frame clones, with some not included. The sample holds thousands of clones, about two fifths seen once. Specified time point: mouse harvest day 14 after allogeneic transplant. Tail vein injection delivered 10^7 T-cell-depleted bone marrow cells and 10^6 splenic CD5+ T cells. Specimen: skin. These receptors all stem from a female BALB/c mouse given C57BL/6 T cells with graft-versus-host disease after an allogeneic hematopoietic cell transplant.

Relative to its sample, this clone is medium-sized. The gene symbols are mouse symbols. CDR3 in amino acids: CASSLRGAQDTQYF. The part of the CDR3 DNA that was read is TGTGCCAGCAGTCTGCGGGGTGCCCAAGACACCCAGTAC. This chain joins TRBV24 and TRBJ2-5; D not resolved. The read terminates 1 residue ahead of where the CDR3 ends, so the germline J gene completes it. The CDR3 spans 14 residues. Germline loops: CDR1 KGHTA, CDR2 FRNEEI. V lost 2 bases to trimming and J lost 2 bases, with 8 bases between them.

This clone was observed a few times. The gene symbols are mouse symbols. The read ends 1 residue before the CDR3 terminus; that terminus is restored from the germline J gene. V gene TRBV4 combines with J gene TRBJ1-3; no clear D. Trimming took off 6 bases at V and 4 bases at J, with 7 bases between the two ends. Germline CDR1 is LGHDT and CDR2 is YNNKQL (reference sequence). This CDR3 has 12 amino acids. CDR3: CASSPIGNTLYF. The sequenced CDR3 bases are TGTGCCAGCAGTCCTATCGGAAATACGCTCTAT.

In the case of this clone: Each gene name is a mouse one. The read ends 1 residue shy of where the CDR3 ends; the end is completed using the germline J gene. This chain uses TRBV26 with TRBJ2-3; maybe TRBD1 (5 bases). This CDR3 comprises 14 residues. V shed 2 bases and J shed 0 bases, with 6 bases lying between them. Looked up from germline, CDR1 is KGHPV and CDR2 is FQNQEV (reference sequence). CDR3 region: CASSLGQSAETLYF. The sequenced CDR3 bases are TGTGCCAGCAGTCTGGGACAAAGTGCAGAAACGCTGTAT.

About this clone: Genes and germline come from the mouse. Read sequence stops 1 residue before the CDR3 end, and the germline J gene provides the missing end. The gene calls are TRBV1 and TRBJ1-4; 10 bases are a match to TRBD1. In germline, CDR1 is NSQYPW, CDR2 LRSPGD (reference sequence). The J segment lost 2 bases and the V segment lost 3 bases, leaving 3 bases of the junction unmatched. The CDR3 runs 16 residues. The CDR3 sequence: CTCSAPGQGSNERLFF. The DNA read from the CDR3 is TGCACCTGCAGTGCCCCGGGACAGGGGTCCAACGAAAGATTATTT.

As for this clone: Gene names are the mouse ones. CDR3 bases read: TGTGCCAGCTCTCTCGGCCAAGACACCCAGTAC. Protein: CASSLGQDTQY. The entire CDR3 protein is CASSLGQDTQYF. The chain carries TRBV12-2 and TRBJ2-5; D is undetermined. The read ends 1 residue early relative to the CDR3; the germline J gene fills the gap. The CDR3 runs to 12 residues. With 0 bases removed from V and 2 bases from J, the gap between germline ends came to 2 bases. Germline values: CDR1 SGHLS, CDR2 HYDKME.

As for this clone: Mouse germline and gene names are used. Read sequence stops 1 residue before the CDR3 end, and the germline J gene provides the missing end. This chain connects TRBV13-2 to TRBJ1-1; possible D gene TRBD1, 5 bases. The germline gives CDR1 NNHNN, CDR2 SYGAGS (reference sequence). Trimming stripped 2 bases from V and 3 bases from J, with 11 bases between. The CDR3 has 14 residues. CDR3 protein: CASGEPGLDTEVFF. The CDR3 bases that were read are TGTGCCAGCGGTGAACCGGGACTTGACACAGAAGTCTTC.

By its share, this clone is medium-sized. Mouse names are used for the genes. The CDR3 extends 1 residue past the end of the read, so its final part is completed from the germline J gene. This chain links TRBV1 with TRBJ2-7; D perhaps matches TRBD1 (6 bases). Germline V gene lookup returns CDR1 NSQYPW and CDR2 LRSPGD (reference sequence). Trimming stripped 3 bases from V and 4 bases from J, with 7 bases between. The CDR3 has 12 amino acids. The CDR3 is CTCSAGQYEQYF. The sequenced part of the CDR3 DNA is TGCACCTGCAGTGCGGGACAATATGAACAGTAC. The full variable domain, completed using reference TRBV1 and TRBJ2-7, is VTLLEQNPRWRLVPRGQAVNLRCILKNSQYPWMSWYQQDLQKQLQWLFTLRSPGDKEVKSLPGADYLATRVTDTELRLQVANMSQGRTLYCTCSAGQYEQYFGPGTRLTVL.

By share, this clone counts as medium-sized. Any gene name here is a mouse gene name. Coverage ceases 1 residue before the CDR3 finishes, and the germline J gene fills in the end. The chain joins TRBV26 to TRBJ2-1, with 10 bases matching TRBD2. The CDR3 extends over 16 amino acids. CDR1 is KGHPV and CDR2 is FQNQEV in the germline V gene (reference sequence). V was pared by 2 bases and J by 0 bases, with 1 base of the junction left unmatched. CDR3 DNA, as far as it was read: TGTGCCAGCAGTCTGGACTGGGGGGATAACTATGCTGAGCAGTTC. Encoded protein: CASSLDWGDNYAEQF. The full CDR3 reads CASSLDWGDNYAEQFF.

This clone was seen a few times. Germline and genes: mouse. The read ends 1 residue early relative to the CDR3; the germline J gene fills the gap. J is TRBJ2-7 and V is TRBV13-3; 12 nucleotides agree with TRBD1. With 2 bases clipped from V and 6 bases from J, the junction kept 3 bases outside the gene matches. Per the germline V gene, CDR1 is NNHDY and CDR2 is SYVADS. There are 14 residues in the CDR3. Partial CDR3 DNA: TGTGCCAGCAGTGAACGGGACAGGGGGCGTGAACAGTAC. This encodes CASSERDRGREQY. The whole CDR3 is CASSERDRGREQYF.

In its sample, this clone is medium-sized. Gene names refer to mouse genes. The CDR3 end lies 1 residue beyond the end of the read and is filled in from the germline J gene. V and J are TRBV26 and TRBJ1-3; no clear D gene. The V and J ends lost 4 bases and 0 bases respectively, with 7 bases between them. The CDR3 has 14 residues. Germline V CDR1 and CDR2: KGHPV, FQNQEV (reference sequence). CDR3 DNA (partial): TGTGCCAGCAGTCCCGGGAATTCTGGAAATACGCTCTAT. Encoded protein: CASSPGNSGNTLY. From start to end, the CDR3 is CASSPGNSGNTLYF.

This clone counts as medium-sized. Mouse gene names and germline throughout. The missing CDR3 end, 1 residue past where the read stops, is filled in from the germline J gene. The V gene is TRBV26, the J gene TRBJ2-7; D not resolved. Germline CDR1 reads KGHPV; CDR2 reads FQNQEV (reference sequence). The CDR3 spans 11 residues. V lost 8 bases and J 4 bases, leaving 9 bases between the germline ends. CDR3 sequence reads: CASGPLYEQYF. CDR3 DNA (partial): TGTGCCAGCGGGCCCCTTTATGAACAGTAC.

This clone is medium-sized in the sample. Genes and germline are mouse. The CDR3 end falls 1 residue outside the read, so it is completed with the germline J gene. The chain carries TRBV20 and TRBJ2-1; TRBD2 matches at 9 bases. Germline V CDR1 and CDR2: GFQATS, STVNSAI. The CDR3 consists of 15 residues. V gave up 0 bases and J gave up 1 base; unmatched junction bases: 1. The DNA read from the CDR3 is TGTGGTGCTAGGGACTGGGGGGGGAACTATGCTGAGCAGTTC. Translating gives CGARDWGGNYAEQF. The whole CDR3 reads CGARDWGGNYAEQFF.

As concerns this clone: The genes and germline here are from mouse. Read sequence stops 1 residue before the CDR3 end, and the germline J gene provides the missing end. The gene calls are TRBV26 and TRBJ2-3; D remains ambiguous. Trimming took off 1 base at V and 3 bases at J, with 5 bases between the two ends. Germline lookup yields CDR1 KGHPV and CDR2 FQNQEV (reference sequence). This CDR3 region has 13 residues. CDR3 DNA, as far as it was read: TGTGCCAGCAGTCTGTATGGAGCAGAAACGCTGTAT. Translation: CASSLYGAETLY. The entire CDR3 is CASSLYGAETLYF.

As for this clone: All gene names here are mouse names. The read falls 1 residue short of the CDR3 end, and the missing part is taken from the germline J gene. The chain has TRBV26 and TRBJ2-4; TRBD2 matches 14 bases. J gave up 1 base and V 4 bases, and 4 bases lay outside the gene matches. Germline V CDR1 and CDR2: KGHPV, FQNQEV (reference sequence). This CDR3 is 17 amino acids long. The part of the CDR3 DNA that was read is TGTGCCAGCAGTCAGGGACTGGGGGGGCGCGGTCAAAACACCTTGTAC. It is translated as CASSQGLGGRGQNTLY. The entire CDR3 sequence reads CASSQGLGGRGQNTLYF.

In the case of this clone: The genes and germline here are from mouse. Partial CDR3 DNA: TGTGCCAGCAGCCCCCCCGCCGACCAAGACACCCAGTAC. Protein product: CASSPPADQDTQY. The entire CDR3 protein reads CASSPPADQDTQYF. The chain links TRBV5 to TRBJ2-5; D is uncertain. The read ends 1 residue before the CDR3 terminus; that terminus is restored from the germline J gene. V lost 4 bases to trimming and J lost 1 base, with 9 bases between them. Per germline, CDR1 LGHNA and CDR2 YNLKQL (reference sequence). The CDR3 consists of 14 residues.

Of note for this clone: The gene names given are mouse names. The read finishes 1 residue shy of the CDR3 end, and the germline J gene is used to complete it. This chain links TRBV23 with TRBJ1-5; the table's D call, TRBD1, has no DNA check behind it. Germline V lookup: CDR1 KGHTA, CDR2 FQNQQP. The CDR3 has 14 amino acids. The CDR3 protein is CSSSQRDRARAPLF. The sequenced part of the CDR3 DNA is TGCTCCAGCAGTCAAAGGGACAGGGCTCGAGCTCCGCTT.

About this clone: Genes here carry mouse names. Different DNA sequences within this sample yield the same CDR3. The part of the CDR3 DNA that was read is TGTGCCAGCTCTCCGACAATTAACCAAGACACCCAGTAC. It codes for CASSPTINQDTQY. The CDR3 reads in full as CASSPTINQDTQYF. The chain joins TRBV12-2 to TRBJ2-5; D not resolved. Coverage ceases 1 residue before the CDR3 finishes, and the germline J gene fills in the end. V was cut by 2 bases and J by 0 bases, with 8 bases left in between. There are 14 residues in the CDR3. CDR1 SGHLS and CDR2 HYDKME come from the germline V gene.

For this clone: The germline and genes are mouse ones. The read ends 1 residue early relative to the CDR3; the germline J gene fills the gap. This rearrangement joins TRBV12-1 to TRBJ1-1; D is unresolved. Trimming took off 1 base at V and 1 base at J, with 6 bases between the two ends. The germline gives CDR1 SGHSN, CDR2 HYEKVE. The CDR3 contains 13 residues. The CDR3 bases that were read are TGTGCCAGCTCTCTGGGCGGAAACACAGAAGTCTTC. Its translation is CASSLGGNTEVF. The CDR3 in its entirety is CASSLGGNTEVFF. The whole variable domain, remainder taken from reference TRBV12-1 and TRBJ1-1, is DSGVVQSPRHIIKEKGGRSVLTCIPISGHSNVVWYQQTLGKELKFLIQHYEKVERDKGFLPSRFSVQQFDDYHSEMNMSALELEDSAMYFCASSLGGNTEVFFGKGTRLTVV.

Notes on this clone: Here the gene names and germline are mouse. The read finishes 1 residue shy of the CDR3 end, and the germline J gene is used to complete it. The gene calls are TRBV15 and TRBJ1-1; D not certain. The length of the CDR3 is 13 residues. V shed 1 base and J shed 0 bases, with 3 bases lying between them. Germline values: CDR1 SGHND, CDR2 FRSKSL. The sequenced CDR3 bases are TGTGCCAGCAGTTTAGAACAGAACACAGAAGTCTTC. Translated, it gives CASSLEQNTEVF. In full, the CDR3 is CASSLEQNTEVFF.

By share, this clone ranks as medium-sized (0.01 to 0.1%). Gene names refer to mouse genes. The read ends 1 residue before the CDR3 terminus; that terminus is restored from the germline J gene. The chain has TRBV26 and TRBJ1-3; the D gene is possibly TRBD1 (6 bases). Germline V CDR1 and CDR2: KGHPV, FQNQEV (reference sequence). This CDR3 has 15 amino acids. V dropped 3 bases and J dropped 0 bases, with 9 bases sitting between them. CDR3 protein: CASSLGGHSGNTLYF. The CDR3 bases that were read are TGTGCCAGCAGTCTAGGGGGGCATTCTGGAAATACGCTCTAT.

This clone was seen more than once but under ten times. Mouse gene names apply. The read ends 1 residue shy of where the CDR3 ends; the end is completed using the germline J gene. At the DNA level, this CDR3 is encoded by other sequences in the same sample as well. V and J are TRBV26 and TRBJ2-4; D is unclear. V was clipped by 2 bases and J by 0 bases, with 3 bases between them. The germline V gene has CDR1 KGHPV and CDR2 FQNQEV (reference sequence). This CDR3 region has 13 residues. CDR3 DNA (partial): TGTGCCAGCAGTCTGAGGAGTCAAAACACCTTGTAC. This codes for CASSLRSQNTLY. The whole CDR3 region reads CASSLRSQNTLYF.

Regarding this clone: Genes here carry mouse names. Read coverage stops 1 residue before the CDR3 terminus; the germline J gene supplies the remainder. This chain uses TRBV26 with TRBJ2-7; D is tentatively TRBD1 or TRBD2 (5 bases each). The CDR3 covers 12 residues. Per the germline V gene, CDR1 is KGHPV and CDR2 is FQNQEV (reference sequence). Trimming shortened V by 6 bases and J by 0 bases, and 6 bases separated the two germline ends. CDR3 DNA (partial): TGTGCCAGCAGGGGGGTCTCCTATGAACAGTAC. Protein sequence: CASRGVSYEQY. The full CDR3 reads CASRGVSYEQYF.

To note about this clone: Mouse gene names apply. The CDR3 end is not reached by the read, which stops 1 residue before it; the germline J gene fills it in. This chain connects TRBV19 to TRBJ1-1, with 7 bases lining up with TRBD1. This CDR3 is 13 amino acids long. CDR1 FNHDT and CDR2 SITEND come from the germline V gene (reference sequence). J gave up 5 bases and V 2 bases, and 3 bases lay outside the gene matches. Partial CDR3 DNA: TGTGCCAGCAGTATCTCGGGACAGACAGAAGTCTTC. Residues: CASSISGQTEVF. The full CDR3 sequence reads CASSISGQTEVFF.

In regard to this clone: Gene names and germline refer to mouse. The read gets to within 1 residue of the CDR3 end, and the germline J gene fills in the rest. The rearrangement joins TRBV3 to TRBJ2-5, with TRBD2 matching over 11 bases. CDR1 is SNHLY and CDR2 is FYNGKV in the germline V gene (reference sequence). Losses at the gene ends were 4 bases for V and 2 bases for J; bases not matched to a gene: 2. CDR3 length: 15 residues. The CDR3 region is CASSSTGGGQDTQYF. The sequenced CDR3 bases are TGTGCCAGCAGCTCGACTGGGGGGGGCCAAGACACCCAGTAC.